These 9 T cell receptor beta chains came from one sample sequenced in a study of blood T cell repertoires in COVID-19. The method was immunoSEQ multiplex PCR; TCRdb's version includes in-frame clones alone and lacks a portion of them. The sample lists about 410,000 clones, about 88% occurring once. The sequenced sample was peripheral blood. Source of these receptors: a woman aged 40 to 55 with COVID-19, enrolled during active disease.

This chain uses TRBV6-5 with TRBJ1-1, with TRBD1 as a possible D gene (5 bases). The germline V gene has CDR1 MNHEY and CDR2 SVGAGI. The length of the CDR3 is 15 residues. Deletions cut 7 bases from V and 1 base from J, with 16 bases between. The DNA of the CDR3 is TGTGCCAGCATCACGGGAGGGGCTGGGAACACTGAAGCTTTCTTT. It codes for CASITGGAGNTEAFF.

The rearrangement uses TRBV28 and TRBJ1-2, with D unresolved. In germline, CDR1 is MDHEN, CDR2 SYDVKM. V was clipped by 2 bases and J by 4 bases, with 11 bases between them. The length of the CDR3 is 14 residues. The CDR3 coding sequence is TGTGCCAGCAGTTTACAACGGAGCTTCTATGGCTACACCTTC. It encodes CASSLQRSFYGYTF.

This chain uses TRBV6-5 with TRBJ1-2, with D uncertain. Germline values: CDR1 MNHEY, CDR2 SVGAGI. V was trimmed by 0 bases and J by 8 bases, leaving 10 bases between them. The CDR3 runs 13 residues. CDR3 sequence reads: CASSYSQLWGYTF. The CDR3 DNA reads as TGTGCCAGCAGTTACTCCCAACTATGGGGCTACACCTTC.

The genes are TRBV5-4 and TRBJ1-2; D may be TRBD1 (5 bases). Per germline, CDR1 SGHNT and CDR2 YYREEE (reference sequence). The CDR3 is 13 residues long. V lost 2 bases, J lost 5 bases, and 10 bases lay in between. CDR3 loop: CASSFSGSYGYTF. CDR3 sequence (DNA): TGTGCCAGCAGCTTTTCAGGGTCTTATGGCTACACCTTC.

The V gene is TRBV19, the J gene TRBJ2-5, with 9 nucleotides matching TRBD1. Germline V gene data show CDR1 as LNHDA and CDR2 as SQIVND (reference sequence). Trimming at V came to 0 bases and at J to 4 bases, leaving 9 bases not matched to a gene. The CDR3 loop spans 17 amino acids. Here the CDR3 DNA reads TGTGCCAGTAGTATAGATCGAACAGGGGGCCGAGGAGAGACCCAGTACTTC. Protein sequence: CASSIDRTGGRGETQYF.

This clone showed up just a few times. This chain connects TRBV5-1 to TRBJ1-2, with 9 bases matching TRBD1. The ends lost 4 bases at V and 6 bases at J; junction bases unmatched: 7. There are 14 residues in the CDR3. The V gene's germline CDR1 is SGHRS and CDR2 YFSETQ. CDR3 sequence (DNA): TGCGCCAGCAGCGTGGACAGGGGCTCGCATGGCTACACCTTC. Residues: CASSVDRGSHGYTF.

The chain uses TRBV5-4 and TRBJ1-1; perhaps TRBD1 as D (6 bases). Per germline, CDR1 SGHNT and CDR2 YYREEE (reference sequence). Trimming pared 7 bases from V and 3 bases from J, leaving 13 bases between. The CDR3 is made up of 13 amino acids. This chain's CDR3 is CASSKGGDTEAFF. The CDR3 DNA sequence: TGTGCCAGCTCGAAAGGGGGGGACACTGAAGCTTTCTTT.

V and J are TRBV27 and TRBJ2-3, with D hard to call. CDR3 length equals 12 residues. Germline CDR1 MNHEY, CDR2 SMNVEV (reference sequence). The V end was cut by 8 bases, the J end by 3 bases, with 9 bases between. The CDR3: CASRSRTDTQYF. In DNA form, the CDR3 reads TGTGCCAGCCGGTCTAGGACAGATACGCAGTATTTT.

The chain combines TRBV7-3 with TRBJ2-1, with 8 nucleotides matching TRBD2. The CDR3 covers 13 residues. The J segment lost 5 bases and the V segment lost 3 bases, leaving 0 bases of the junction unmatched. The germline CDR1 and CDR2 sequences are SGHTA and FQGTGA. The CDR3 DNA follows: TGTGCCAGCAGCTTCGGGGGGGACAATGAGCAGTTCTTC. Translated: CASSFGGDNEQFF.